This T cell receptor beta chain was found in a study of CD8 T cells in ankylosing spondylitis. Study-wide points: A motif of roughly 8 highly homologous TCR beta variants was seen as apparently characteristic of ankylosing spondylitis blood. Reported data indicate significant enrichment of disease-linked clones within matched ankylosing spondylitis synovial fluid.

The ends lost 6 bases at V and 6 bases at J; junction bases unmatched: 11. The CDR3 is 14 residues long. From germline, CDR1 is SQVTM and CDR2 ANQGSEA. This clonotype was seen more than once but under ten times. The antigen remains undetermined. Quantitative 5'-RACE was performed with molecular barcodes, and it yielded the TCR beta libraries. Using its own MiXCR run on the 5' RACE reads, TCRdb lists one record per CDR3 protein. The sample shows about 160,000 distinct CDR3 sequences, around 16% of them seen only once. The TCR was taken from a male donor with ankylosing spondylitis or in good health (not recorded which). The sample consisted of blood, either unsorted or a sorted T cell fraction (not recorded which). The chain employs TRBV29-1 and TRBJ2-3, with 8 nucleotides matching TRBD2. CDR3 bases: TGCAGCGTCGTTAGCGGGAACGGTCCGGATACGCAGTATTTT. Translated: CSVVSGNGPDTQYF.